This TCR beta chain was recovered during a study of spatial heterogeneity in lung cancer. Each TCR cDNA molecule bore a unique molecular identifier. TCRdb processed the 5' RACE reads anew with MiXCR; each CDR3 protein has one entry. This table holds about 21,000 distinct CDR3 sequences, around 4.3% found once. V was shortened by 0 bases and J by 5 bases, with 23 bases between the two germline ends. This CDR3 comprises 19 residues. Noted time point: sample taken at primary tumor resection. The donors, approximately 66 patients with untreated early-stage non-small cell lung cancer, provided the samples. Frozen PBMC, nontumor lung or tumor provided whole RNA, which was sequenced unsorted. This clonotype was recorded at least ten times.

The genes are TRBV23-1 and TRBJ1-5; possibly TRBD1 for D (5 bases). TRBV23-1 is noted as an ORF with a role that remains uncertain. The sequence was obtained from a male donor with early-stage non-small cell lung cancer. The material sequenced was PBMCs, taken at surgery. This CDR3 reads CASSQSGEPCLTAHQPQHF. DNA of the CDR3: TGCGCCAGCAGTCAATCGGGGGAACCGTGCCTAACAGCCCATCAGCCCCAGCATTTT.